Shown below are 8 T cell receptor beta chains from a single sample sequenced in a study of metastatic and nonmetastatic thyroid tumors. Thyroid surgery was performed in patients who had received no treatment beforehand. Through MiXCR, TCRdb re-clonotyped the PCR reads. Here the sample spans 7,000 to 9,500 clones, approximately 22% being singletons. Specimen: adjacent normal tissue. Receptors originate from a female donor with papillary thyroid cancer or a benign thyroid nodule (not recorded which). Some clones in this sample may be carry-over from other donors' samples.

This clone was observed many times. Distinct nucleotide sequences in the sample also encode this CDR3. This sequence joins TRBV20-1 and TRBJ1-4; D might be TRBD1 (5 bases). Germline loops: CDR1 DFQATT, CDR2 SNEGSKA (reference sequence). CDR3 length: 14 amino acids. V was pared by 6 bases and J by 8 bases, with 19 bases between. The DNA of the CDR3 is TGCAGTGCCCCGGGGGGAGGGTTACGGGAAAAACTGTTTTTT. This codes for CSAPGGGLREKLFF.

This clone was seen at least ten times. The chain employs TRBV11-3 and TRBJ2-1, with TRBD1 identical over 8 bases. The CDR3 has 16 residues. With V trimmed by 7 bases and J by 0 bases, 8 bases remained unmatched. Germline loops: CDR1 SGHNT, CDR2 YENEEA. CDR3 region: CASTTTGDSSYNEQFF. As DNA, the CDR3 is TGTGCCAGCACTACGACAGGGGACAGCTCCTACAATGAGCAGTTCTTC.

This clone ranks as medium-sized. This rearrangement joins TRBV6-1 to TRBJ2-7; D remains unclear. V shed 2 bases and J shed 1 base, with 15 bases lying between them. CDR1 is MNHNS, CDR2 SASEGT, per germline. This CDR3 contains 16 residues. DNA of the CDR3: TGTGCCAGCAGTGAACACCCTTCTCGACCGTCCTACGAGCAGTACTTC. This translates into CASSEHPSRPSYEQYF.

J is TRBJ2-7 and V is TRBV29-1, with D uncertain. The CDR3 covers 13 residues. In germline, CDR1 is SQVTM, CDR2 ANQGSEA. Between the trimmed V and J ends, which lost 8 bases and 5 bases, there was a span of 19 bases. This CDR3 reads CSFKESNGNEQYF. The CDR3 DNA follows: TGCAGCTTCAAAGAGAGCAATGGGAACGAGCAGTACTTC.

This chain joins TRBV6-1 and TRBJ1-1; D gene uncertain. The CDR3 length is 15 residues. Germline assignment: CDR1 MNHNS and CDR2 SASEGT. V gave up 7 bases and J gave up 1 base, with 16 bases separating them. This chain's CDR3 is CASTSMGGGNTEAFF. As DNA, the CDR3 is TGTGCCAGCACCTCCATGGGCGGTGGGAACACTGAAGCTTTCTTT.

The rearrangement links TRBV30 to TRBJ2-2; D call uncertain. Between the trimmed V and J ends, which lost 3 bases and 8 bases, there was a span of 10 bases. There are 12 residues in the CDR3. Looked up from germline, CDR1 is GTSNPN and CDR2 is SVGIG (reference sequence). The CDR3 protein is CAWRPSWGELFF. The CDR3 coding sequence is TGTGCCTGGAGACCCTCGTGGGGGGAGCTGTTTTTT. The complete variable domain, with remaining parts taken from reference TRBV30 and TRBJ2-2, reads SQTIHQWPATLVQPVGSPLSLECTVEGTSNPNLYWYRQAAGRGLQLLFYSVGIGQISSEVPQNLSASRPQDRQFILSSKKLLLSDSGFYLCAWRPSWGELFFGEGSRLTVL.

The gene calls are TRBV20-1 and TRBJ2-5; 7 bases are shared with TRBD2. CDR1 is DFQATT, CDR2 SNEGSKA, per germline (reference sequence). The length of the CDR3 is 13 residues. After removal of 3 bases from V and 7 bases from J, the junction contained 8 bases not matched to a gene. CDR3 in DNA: TGCAGTGCTAGTTCCGGGGGGTGGGGGACCCAGTACTTC. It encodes CSASSGGWGTQYF.

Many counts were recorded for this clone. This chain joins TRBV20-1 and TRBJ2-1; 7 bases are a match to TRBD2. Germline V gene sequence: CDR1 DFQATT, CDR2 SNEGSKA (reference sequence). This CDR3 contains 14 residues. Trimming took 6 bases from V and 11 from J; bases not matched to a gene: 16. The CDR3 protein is CSATPGTTYGKQFF. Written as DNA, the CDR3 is TGCAGTGCCACTCCCGGGACTACCTACGGTAAGCAGTTCTTC.